A single sample gave rise to the 28 T cell receptor beta chains below, sequenced in a study of cytomegalovirus exposure and HLA in healthy donors. With 60 Vbeta and 13 Jbeta primers, the PCR was carried out. Sequencing was performed with immunoSEQ multiplex PCR; in TCRdb, only in-frame clones are kept and a portion is missing. The sample includes approximately 210,000 clones, about four fifths of them seen just once. The sample consisted of PBMCs. The receptors stem from a woman in her forties or fifties in good health and CMV-seronegative.

This chain uses TRBV2 with TRBJ1-3, with D possibly matching TRBD1 (6 bases). Germline CDR1 SNHLY, CDR2 FYNNEI. This CDR3 region has 16 residues. The ends were cut back, 7 bases at V and 0 bases at J, with 16 bases in the middle. The CDR3 spells CASKRGGRTSGNTIYF. The CDR3 nucleotides are TGTGCCAGCAAACGGGGGGGGCGGACCTCTGGAAACACCATATATTTT.

A word on this clone: Other DNA sequences in this sample translate to the same CDR3. The chain employs TRBV7-9 and TRBJ1-1, with D perhaps TRBD1 (6 bases). Germline V lookup: CDR1 SEHNR, CDR2 FQNEAQ (reference sequence). This CDR3 comprises 15 residues. Deletions cut 0 bases from V and 1 base from J, with 9 bases between. CDR3 region: CASSLAGGPNTEAFF. The CDR3 nucleotides are TGTGCCAGCAGCTTAGCAGGGGGACCGAACACTGAAGCTTTCTTT.

The genes are TRBV2 and TRBJ1-5; TRBD1 aligns across 8 bases. The germline V gene encodes CDR1 SNHLY and CDR2 FYNNEI. CDR3 length: 15 residues. Trimming took 6 bases from V and 4 from J; bases not matched to a gene: 8. As DNA, the CDR3 is TGTGCCAGCAGAGGACAGGGTAACCGAAATCAGCCCCAGCATTTT. Encoded protein: CASRGQGNRNQPQHF.

This clone was observed a handful of times. The rearrangement uses TRBV7-9 and TRBJ1-1; no reliable D call. Germline-derived CDR1 and CDR2 are SEHNR and FQNEAQ (reference sequence). The CDR3 has 13 residues. V lost 2 bases and J lost 6, with 10 bases in between. In DNA form, the CDR3 reads TGTGCCAGCAGCTTACGGGAGGTCTCTGAAGCTTTCTTT. Translated, it gives CASSLREVSEAFF.

As for this clone: The germline gene is not matched at one end of the junction; a read error may be the cause. The rearrangement links TRBV7-9 to TRBJ2-7, with TRBD1 identical over 7 bases. The germline gives CDR1 SEHNR, CDR2 FQNEAQ (reference sequence). The CDR3 totals 18 residues. Here the CDR3 reads CSSSLGQGDTISSYEQYF. Here the CDR3 DNA reads TGTTCCAGCAGCTTAGGTCAGGGGGACACAATTAGCTCCTACGAGCAGTACTTC.

V and J are TRBV9 and TRBJ2-1; a possible D gene is TRBD1 (6 bases). The CDR3 runs 15 residues. Trimming took off 0 bases at V and 3 bases at J, with 10 bases between the two ends. CDR1 SGDLS and CDR2 YYNGEE come from the germline V gene. The CDR3 bases are TGTGCCAGCAGCGTAGAAAAGGGGGTCTACAATGAGCAGTTCTTC. It is translated as CASSVEKGVYNEQFF.

The J gene is TRBJ1-2, the V gene TRBV6-6; possible D gene TRBD1, 5 bases. The germline V and J ends were trimmed by 5 bases and 8 bases, with 21 bases remaining between them. In germline, CDR1 is MNHNY, CDR2 SVGAGI (reference sequence). The CDR3 sequence is 15 residues long. The CDR3 loop is CASSPSEGRLRGYTF. CDR3 bases: TGTGCCAGCAGTCCTTCGGAGGGACGTCTGCGGGGCTACACCTTC.

The chain is built from TRBV5-1 and TRBJ2-7, with 8 positions matching TRBD1. Germline CDR1 and CDR2: SGHRS and YFSETQ. The V and J ends lost 3 bases and 1 base, in that order; junction bases with no gene match: 3. This CDR3 spans 14 amino acids. The CDR3 region is CASSSDRVSYEQYF. Here the CDR3 DNA reads TGCGCCAGCAGCTCGGACAGGGTGTCCTACGAGCAGTACTTC.

CDR3 nucleotides: TGTGCCAGCAGCCAATCGGACAGCTCCTACGAGCAGTACTTC. Amino acids: CASSQSDSSYEQYF. The gene calls are TRBV5-4 and TRBJ2-7, with D tentatively TRBD1 (6 bases). The germline V and J ends were trimmed by 4 bases and 0 bases, with 11 bases remaining between them. The CDR3 is 14 amino acids. The germline gives CDR1 SGHNT, CDR2 YYREEE (reference sequence).

This chain links TRBV28 with TRBJ1-5; no reliable D call. This CDR3 comprises 13 residues. V was cut by 10 bases and J by 9 bases, with 19 bases left in between. Looked up from germline, CDR1 is MDHEN and CDR2 is SYDVKM. The chain's CDR3 is CAIRRSAEPPQHF. The CDR3 region has the DNA TGTGCCATCAGGAGATCAGCGGAGCCGCCCCAGCATTTT.

The chain employs TRBV11-2 and TRBJ2-7; 7 bases agree with TRBD2. The germline V gene has CDR1 SGHAT and CDR2 FQNNGV. The CDR3 totals 16 residues. Trimming took 1 base from V and 6 from J; bases not matched to a gene: 12. Written as DNA, the CDR3 is TGTGCCAGCAGCTTAGGACACCGGGCCTGGGGGGGCGAGCAGTACTTC. It translates to CASSLGHRAWGGEQYF.

J is TRBJ2-6 and V is TRBV12-5; D remains ambiguous. Trimming cost V 6 bases and J 0 bases, with 3 bases left between them. The CDR3 extends over 13 amino acids. Germline V gene lookup returns CDR1 LGHNT and CDR2 FRNRAP. CDR3 loop: CASGSSGANVLTF. The CDR3 DNA is TGTGCTAGTGGGAGCTCTGGGGCCAACGTCCTGACTTTC.

The chain employs TRBV28 and TRBJ1-4; the match to TRBD1 covers 7 bases. The CDR3 is 18 residues long. Germline lookup yields CDR1 MDHEN and CDR2 SYDVKM. The junction had 18 bases not matched to a gene; V was cut back by 4 bases and J by 7 bases. The CDR3 nucleotides are TGTGCCAGCAGTTCCTCCACACACAGGGGAGTTATTAGTGAAAAACTGTTTTTT. Translated: CASSSSTHRGVISEKLFF.

The V and J genes are TRBV5-6 and TRBJ2-1; a weak D match, TRBD2 (7 bases). This CDR3 has 15 amino acids. V lost 5 bases and J lost 0, with 12 bases in between. The V gene's germline CDR1 is SGHDT and CDR2 YYEEEE. Here the CDR3 DNA reads TGTGCCAGCAGTCGGGGGGCCCCCTCCTACAATGAGCAGTTCTTC. Translated: CASSRGAPSYNEQFF.

This sequence joins TRBV20-1 and TRBJ2-3; TRBD2 is a possible D gene (6 bases). The V end lost 6 bases, the J end lost 8 bases, and 12 bases lay between the germline ends. The germline V gene encodes CDR1 DFQATT and CDR2 SNEGSKA (reference sequence). The CDR3 spans 11 residues. The CDR3 here is CSAPRGGTQYF. The CDR3 DNA is TGCAGTGCCCCGCGGGGCGGTACGCAGTATTTT.

The V call is TRBV7-2, the J call TRBJ1-4; D is perhaps TRBD1 (6 bases). Trimming removed 3 bases from V and 10 bases from J, with 18 bases in between. The CDR3 is 15 amino acids. From germline, CDR1 is SGHTA and CDR2 FQGNSA. The CDR3, as DNA: TGTGCCAGCAGCTTGTCGGGGGGCGAAGTCGGAAAACTGTTTTTT. Translation gives CASSLSGGEVGKLFF.

The chain uses TRBV7-2 and TRBJ1-5, with 9 bases matching TRBD1. CDR3 length: 15 residues. Germline lookup yields CDR1 SGHTA and CDR2 FQGNSA. The trim removed 5 bases at V and 7 bases at J, leaving 9 bases unmatched. CDR3 DNA sequence: TGTGCCAGCAGCCGGGACAGGGAGTGGAGCCAGCCCCAGCATTTT. Its protein product is CASSRDREWSQPQHF.

This clone was found a few times. The gene calls are TRBV7-8 and TRBJ2-7; 7 nucleotides line up with TRBD1. Germline CDR1 and CDR2: SGHVS and FQNEAQ. V shed 5 bases, J shed 3 bases, and the junction held 4 bases outside the gene matches. The CDR3 is made up of 13 amino acids. Written as DNA, the CDR3 is TGTGCCAGCAGCGAGGGACAGAGCTACGAGCAGTACTTC. As protein: CASSEGQSYEQYF.

Here the CDR3 reads CASRKQGRSYEQYF. The CDR3 nucleotides are TGTGCCAGCAGGAAACAGGGCCGCTCCTACGAGCAGTACTTC. This sequence joins TRBV28 and TRBJ2-7; perhaps TRBD1 as D (6 bases). Trimming stripped 6 bases from V and 0 bases from J, with 12 bases between. This CDR3 has 14 residues. Germline-derived CDR1 and CDR2 are MDHEN and SYDVKM.

This clone was recorded once. The genes are TRBV4-3 and TRBJ2-2, with TRBD1 matching 8 bases. Germline assignment: CDR1 LGHNA and CDR2 YSLEER. Unmatched junction bases numbered 8, after V lost 4 bases and J lost 4 bases. The CDR3 spans 16 residues. CDR3 nucleotide sequence: TGCGCCAGCAGCCGGGGGACAGGAGACCCCACCGGGGAGCTGTTTTTT. It codes for CASSRGTGDPTGELFF.

V and J are TRBV5-1 and TRBJ2-5; a possible D gene is TRBD2 (5 bases). Trimming shortened V by 1 base and J by 4 bases, and 8 bases separated the two germline ends. Germline loops: CDR1 SGHRS, CDR2 YFSETQ. This CDR3 is 13 amino acids long. CDR3 loop: CASSLWAGETQYF. The DNA of the CDR3 is TGCGCCAGCAGCTTGTGGGCGGGAGAGACCCAGTACTTC.

The chain combines TRBV7-2 with TRBJ2-4, with a tentative D call TRBD2 (5 bases). Germline CDR1 and CDR2: SGHTA and FQGNSA. This CDR3 region has 12 residues. Deletions cut 1 base from V and 9 bases from J, with 7 bases between. CDR3 bases: TGTGCCAGCAGCTTAGGTCGGGGCATTCAGTACTTC. It yields the protein CASSLGRGIQYF.

This clone has just a few counts. The chain combines TRBV2 with TRBJ2-1, with D perhaps matching TRBD2 (6 bases). The germline V and J ends were trimmed by 7 bases and 4 bases, with 17 bases remaining between them. Germline-derived CDR1 and CDR2 are SNHLY and FYNNEI. The CDR3 loop spans 15 amino acids. The CDR3 protein is CASKQAGTGYNEQFF. In nucleotides, the CDR3 is TGTGCCAGCAAGCAAGCGGGTACTGGGTACAATGAGCAGTTCTTC.

The chain joins TRBV19 to TRBJ1-1, with TRBD1 as a possible D gene (6 bases). The germline V gene encodes CDR1 LNHDA and CDR2 SQIVND (reference sequence). The V end lost 9 bases, the J end lost 9 bases, and 20 bases lay between the germline ends. There are 13 residues in the CDR3. The CDR3 DNA is TGTGCCAGCCGATGGGGGCCAGGCCACCAAGCTTTCTTT. Its protein is CASRWGPGHQAFF. The full variable domain, its missing parts supplied by reference TRBV19 and TRBJ1-1, is DGGITQSPKYLFRKEGQNVTLSCEQNLNHDAMYWYRQDPGQGLRLIYYSQIVNDFQKGDIAEGYSVSREKKESFPLTVTSAQKNPTAFYLCASRWGPGHQAFFGQGTRLTVV.

The genes are TRBV4-3 and TRBJ1-6; D call uncertain. The CDR3 spans 16 residues. V was clipped by 0 bases and J by 7 bases, with 13 bases between them. CDR1 is LGHNA, CDR2 YSLEER, per germline. The CDR3 spells CASSQEAGSFNSPLHF. CDR3 coding DNA: TGCGCCAGCAGCCAAGAGGCCGGGTCGTTCAATTCACCCCTCCACTTT.

The V and J genes are TRBV6-1 and TRBJ1-2; D not resolved. The CDR3 is 12 residues long. Germline V gene lookup returns CDR1 MNHNS and CDR2 SASEGT. Trimming shortened V by 6 bases and J by 1 base, and 6 bases separated the two germline ends. CDR3 amino acids: CASRRINYGYTF. In DNA form, the CDR3 reads TGTGCCAGCAGGAGAATTAACTATGGCTACACCTTC.

J is TRBJ2-7 and V is TRBV27; 10 nucleotides align to TRBD2. V shed 6 bases, J shed 3 bases, and the junction held 5 bases outside the gene matches. CDR1 MNHEY and CDR2 SMNVEV come from the germline V gene (reference sequence). The CDR3 has 14 amino acids. The CDR3 loop reads CASRPAGGGYEQYF. For the CDR3, the DNA is TGTGCCAGCAGGCCAGCGGGAGGGGGCTACGAGCAGTACTTC.

The chain is built from TRBV2 and TRBJ2-3; 8 bases align to TRBD2. The length of the CDR3 is 17 residues. The J segment lost 3 bases and the V segment lost 3 bases, leaving 11 bases of the junction unmatched. Germline CDR1 reads SNHLY; CDR2 reads FYNNEI. The CDR3 reads CASSEVRGGWRTDTQYF. The CDR3 region has the DNA TGTGCCAGCAGTGAGGTTCGGGGGGGGTGGAGGACAGATACGCAGTATTTT.